This T cell receptor (beta chain) appears in the sequencing data of a study of shared clonotypes between healthy human individuals (dated by TCRdb to about 2020). Broadly, across the study: A couple of women and a few men aged 18 to 49 years were included in the cohort. For each donor, three plates each were used for CD4 naive and CD4 memory, two plates were used for CD8 naive, and one plate was used for CD8 memory. Blood TCR repertoires of a handful of healthy adults were deeply sequenced to estimate repertoire size and the extent of clonotype sharing between individuals. Libraries were prepared and TCR repertoires were sequenced by different laboratories using diverse techniques, in order to increase sequencing depth and limit assay-specific biases. Leukapheresis yielded between about 0.8 and 9.5 billion PBMCs per donor. General conclusions and limits of the study: The genetic and exposure-history diversity represented was limited by the small number of donors. Compared with non-shared clonotypes, clonotypes shared by all four sorted-subset donors had higher generation probabilities. Across a handful of donors, 5% to 6% of naive CD4, more than 3% of naive CD8, 2.3% of memory CD4, and about 0.4% of memory CD8 clonotypes were shared. Rarefaction of sorted-subset datasets indicated incomplete sequencing despite the large sequencing depth. Pairwise subsampling led to the expectation that sequencing depth would affect the degree of clonotype sharing among donors. Larger estimated clonotype richness was generally found for naive subsets than for memory subsets. Sampling was limited to blood, and TCR repertoires in tissue likely differ from TCR repertoires in blood.

The CDR3 measures 15 amino acids from cysteine to phenylalanine. The only DNA kept is the CDR3, 45 bases in frame from the first base. Relative to germline, V is missing 3 bases and J is missing 6 bases, with 3 bases of the junction outside any gene match. The germline V gene provides CDR1 MNHEY and CDR2 SVGAGI. Using the deep immunoSEQ assay, multiplex PCR amplified TCR CDR3 regions from genomic DNA. Genomic DNA extracted from each cell subset was distributed evenly over all wells of several immunoSEQ 96-well plates, and each plate served as one replicate. For sorted subsets, each replicate PCR was loaded with 200 to 250 ng genomic DNA, equivalent to 30,000 or so T cell genomes. The purified libraries were quantified using a Qubit 3.0 fluorometer, sized with a Bioanalyzer 2100, and then quantified again using the KAPA Library Quantification kit. Each immunoSEQ 96-well plate was sequenced on its own single-read 150-cycle Illumina NextSeq 550 flow cell. Regarding the original processing steps: Because the immunoSEQ output included only junctional sequences and no quality scores, the filtering could not be the same as the filtering used for full-length reads. Sequences were annotated with PyIR, a Python wrapper for IgBLAST v1.9, using IMGT germline references to assign V/J genes and CDR3. Any read was removed if the V/J assignment was weak (E-value above 1e-6), the CDR3 was missing, or the read contained stop codons, out-of-frame junctions, or ambiguous translated residues. V3J clonotypes were defined as sequences sharing the same inferred V gene, J gene, and CDR3 amino acid sequence. The percentage overlap between two repertoires was calculated by dividing the number of shared unique clonotypes by the size of the smaller repertoire. RTK rarefaction, the Chao1 estimator, and Recon v2.1 estimates of unobserved clonotypes were used to assess repertoire richness. OLGA was used to compute generation probabilities for all TCRbeta clonotypes that the gDNA method yielded from four donors. This immuneACCESS table, as held by TCRdb, lists in-frame sequences with V and J called but not all clones. Of the missing ones, under half trace to an unresolved V gene in checked studies; the others have no known cause. V and J calls and clone size follow that table, whereas D and trimming were derived from the DNA. Counted in this sample were under 1,900,000 clones; approximately 98.5% of them appeared once. The ten largest clones take up 0.36% of the sample.

Healthy HIV-negative adults with no recently reported acute infections or vaccinations were included as donors. Every donor was a Caucasian adult living in Nashville, Tennessee, USA. CD4+ T cells were enriched by magnetic negative selection, after which naive cells were positively selected on CD45RA and the negative fraction was taken as the memory subset. Blood was collected by leukapheresis, and PBMCs were isolated by Ficoll-Histopaque density gradient centrifugation and then cryopreserved in liquid nitrogen vapor phase. Analytical flow cytometry was used to check the purity and quantity of each magnetically sorted T cell population. Genomic DNA was isolated from every sorted fraction and measured by UV absorbance on a Nanodrop 2000c. The sample holds one count of this clone. Its cognate antigen has yet to be identified. No qualities accompany the bases; no much larger clone lies one base away.

Sequenced sample: naive CD4+ T cells sorted from blood. The sample's cell subset or site label, in plain terms: CD45RA+ positively selected. Here the chain combines TRBV6-5 and TRBJ2-7; a stretch of 15 junction bases matches TRBD2. This clonotype was sampled from a man aged 25 to 40 in good health. CDR3 region: CASSYGTSGRPEQYF. The DNA sequence is given as TGTGCCAGCAGTTATGGGACTAGCGGGAGGCCCGAGCAGTACTTC.